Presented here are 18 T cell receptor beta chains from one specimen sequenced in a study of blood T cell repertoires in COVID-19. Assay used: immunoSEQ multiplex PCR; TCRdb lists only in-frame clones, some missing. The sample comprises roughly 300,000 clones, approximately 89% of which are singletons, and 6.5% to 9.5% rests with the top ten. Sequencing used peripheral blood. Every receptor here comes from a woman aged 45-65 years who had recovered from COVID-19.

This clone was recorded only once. This CDR3 is CATSASGSETQYF. CDR3 nucleotides: TGTGCCACCAGTGCTAGCGGGAGTGAGACCCAGTACTTC. The chain links TRBV7-2 to TRBJ2-5; 10 bases fit TRBD2. Germline CDR1 reads SGHTA; CDR2 reads FQGNSA. After removal of 10 bases from V and 5 bases from J, the junction contained 7 bases not matched to a gene. The CDR3 length is 13 residues.

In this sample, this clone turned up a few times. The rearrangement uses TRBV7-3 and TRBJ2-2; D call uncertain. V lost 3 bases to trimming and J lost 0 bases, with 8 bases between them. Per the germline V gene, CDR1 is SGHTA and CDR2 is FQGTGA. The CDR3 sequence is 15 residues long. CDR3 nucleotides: TGTGCCAGCAGCTTCAGCAGCGCGAACACCGGGGAGCTGTTTTTT. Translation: CASSFSSANTGELFF.

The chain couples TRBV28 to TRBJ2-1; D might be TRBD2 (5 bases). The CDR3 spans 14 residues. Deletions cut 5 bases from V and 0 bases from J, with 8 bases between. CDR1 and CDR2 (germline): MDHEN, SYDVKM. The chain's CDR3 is CASSRTLSYNEQFF. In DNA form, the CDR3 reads TGTGCCAGCAGTCGGACTCTCTCCTACAATGAGCAGTTCTTC.

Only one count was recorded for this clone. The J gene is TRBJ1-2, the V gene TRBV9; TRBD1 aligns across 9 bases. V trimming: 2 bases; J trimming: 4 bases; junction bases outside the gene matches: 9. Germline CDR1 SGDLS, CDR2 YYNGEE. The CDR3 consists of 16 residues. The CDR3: CASSVGHRDRAYGYTF. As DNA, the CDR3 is TGTGCCAGCAGCGTTGGCCACCGGGACAGGGCCTATGGCTACACCTTC. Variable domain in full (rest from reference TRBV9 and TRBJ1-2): DSGVTQTPKHLITATGQRVTLRCSPRSGDLSVYWYQQSLDQGLQFLIQYYNGEERAKGNILERFSAQQFPDLHSELNLSSLELGDSALYFCASSVGHRDRAYGYTFGSGTRLTVV.

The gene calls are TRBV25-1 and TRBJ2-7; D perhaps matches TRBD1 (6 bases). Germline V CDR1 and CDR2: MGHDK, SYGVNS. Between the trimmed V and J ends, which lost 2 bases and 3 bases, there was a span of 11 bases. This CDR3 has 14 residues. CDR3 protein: CASSEVDRSYEQYF. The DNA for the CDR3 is TGTGCCAGCAGTGAAGTCGACAGGAGCTACGAGCAGTACTTC.

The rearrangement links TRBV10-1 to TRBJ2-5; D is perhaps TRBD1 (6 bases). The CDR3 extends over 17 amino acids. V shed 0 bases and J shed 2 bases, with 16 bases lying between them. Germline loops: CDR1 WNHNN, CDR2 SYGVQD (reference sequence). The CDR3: CASSESLRDTGQETQYF. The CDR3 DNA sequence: TGCGCCAGCAGTGAGTCGCTTAGGGACACTGGACAAGAGACCCAGTACTTC.

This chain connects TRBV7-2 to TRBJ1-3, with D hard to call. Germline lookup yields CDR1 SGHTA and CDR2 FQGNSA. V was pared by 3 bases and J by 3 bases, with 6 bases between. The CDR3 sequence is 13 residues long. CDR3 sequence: CASSFGDGNTIYF. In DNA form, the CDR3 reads TGTGCCAGCAGCTTTGGAGATGGAAACACCATATATTTT.

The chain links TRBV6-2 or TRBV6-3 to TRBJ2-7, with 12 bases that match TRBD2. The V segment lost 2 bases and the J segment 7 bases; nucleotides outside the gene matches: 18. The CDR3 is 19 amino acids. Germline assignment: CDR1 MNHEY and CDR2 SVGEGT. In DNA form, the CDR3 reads TGTGCCAGCAGTTACCGCCGGAGCTCACTAGCGGGAGGTCTCGGGGAGCAGTACTTC. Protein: CASSYRRSSLAGGLGEQYF.

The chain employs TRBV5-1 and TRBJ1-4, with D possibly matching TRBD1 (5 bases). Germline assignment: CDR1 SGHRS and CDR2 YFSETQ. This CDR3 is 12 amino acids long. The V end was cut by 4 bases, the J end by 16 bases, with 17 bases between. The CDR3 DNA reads TGCGCCAGCAGCGATGACAGCCGGTTCTGGTTTTTT. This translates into CASSDDSRFWFF. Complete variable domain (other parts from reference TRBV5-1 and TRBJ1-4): KAGVTQTPRYLIKTRGQQVTLSCSPISGHRSVSWYQQTPGQGLQFLFEYFSETQRNKGNFPGRFSGRQFSNSRSEMNVSTLELGDSALYLCASSDDSRFWFFGSGTQLSVL.

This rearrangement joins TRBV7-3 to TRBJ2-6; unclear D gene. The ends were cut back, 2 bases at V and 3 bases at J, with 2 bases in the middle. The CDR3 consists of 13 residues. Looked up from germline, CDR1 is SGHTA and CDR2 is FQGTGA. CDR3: CASSLLGANVLTF. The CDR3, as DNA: TGTGCCAGCAGCTTACTTGGGGCCAACGTCCTGACTTTC.

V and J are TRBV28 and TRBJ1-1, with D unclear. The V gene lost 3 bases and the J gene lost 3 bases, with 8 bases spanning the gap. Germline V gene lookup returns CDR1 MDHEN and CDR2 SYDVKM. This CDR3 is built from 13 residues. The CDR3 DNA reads TGTGCCAGCAGTTTCTCCCCTGACACTGAAGCTTTCTTT. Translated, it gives CASSFSPDTEAFF. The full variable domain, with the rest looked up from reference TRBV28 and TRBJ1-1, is DVKVTQSSRYLVKRTGEKVFLECVQDMDHENMFWYRQDPGLGLRLIYFSYDVKMKEKGDIPEGYSVSREKKERFSLILESASTNQTSMYLCASSFSPDTEAFFGQGTRLTVV.

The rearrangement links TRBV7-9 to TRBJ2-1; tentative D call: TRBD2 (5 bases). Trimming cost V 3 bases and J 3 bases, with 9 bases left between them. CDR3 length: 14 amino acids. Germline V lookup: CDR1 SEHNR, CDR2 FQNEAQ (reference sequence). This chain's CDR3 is CASSFRRGYNEQFF. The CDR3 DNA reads TGTGCCAGCAGCTTTAGACGGGGCTACAATGAGCAGTTCTTC.

The chain's CDR3 is CASSQGAGEETQYF. CDR3 in DNA: TGCGCCAGCAGCCAAGGGGCCGGGGAGGAGACCCAGTACTTC. The rearrangement uses TRBV4-1 and TRBJ2-5; a possible D gene is TRBD2 (5 bases). The V gene lost 1 base and the J gene lost 5 bases, with 11 bases spanning the gap. The germline CDR1 and CDR2 sequences are MGHRA and YSYEKL. The CDR3 covers 14 residues.

The CDR3 bases are TGCGCCAGCAGCCTCACAGGGATCACTGAAGCTTTCTTT. Encoded protein: CASSLTGITEAFF. This rearrangement joins TRBV4-3 to TRBJ1-1; TRBD1 might be the D (6 bases). V was cut by 4 bases and J by 4 bases, with 10 bases left in between. CDR1 is LGHNA, CDR2 YSLEER, per germline. The CDR3 is 13 residues long.

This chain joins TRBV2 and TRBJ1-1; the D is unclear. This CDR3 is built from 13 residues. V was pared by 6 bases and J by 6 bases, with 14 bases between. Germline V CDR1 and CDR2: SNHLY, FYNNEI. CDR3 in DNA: TGTGCCAGCAGGCACGAGGGTCTCCCTGAAGCTTTCTTT. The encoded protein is CASRHEGLPEAFF.

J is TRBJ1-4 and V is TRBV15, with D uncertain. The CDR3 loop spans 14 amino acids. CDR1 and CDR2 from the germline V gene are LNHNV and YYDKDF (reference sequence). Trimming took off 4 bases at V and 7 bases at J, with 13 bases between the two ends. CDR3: CATSKRVFGEKLFF. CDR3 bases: TGTGCCACCAGCAAGAGGGTTTTCGGTGAAAAACTGTTTTTT.

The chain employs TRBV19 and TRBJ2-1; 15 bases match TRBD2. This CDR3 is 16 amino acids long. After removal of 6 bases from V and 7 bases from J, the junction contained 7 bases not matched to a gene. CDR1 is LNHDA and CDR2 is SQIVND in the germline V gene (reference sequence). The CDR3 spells CASRRPGTSGRNEQFF. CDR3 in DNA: TGTGCCAGTAGACGACCCGGGACTAGCGGGAGGAATGAGCAGTTCTTC.

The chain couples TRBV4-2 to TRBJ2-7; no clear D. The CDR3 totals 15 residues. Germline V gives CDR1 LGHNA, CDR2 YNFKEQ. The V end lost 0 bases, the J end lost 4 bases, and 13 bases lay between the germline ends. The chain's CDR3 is CASSQEASTPYEQYF. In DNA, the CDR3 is TGTGCCAGCAGCCAAGAAGCCTCCACGCCGTACGAGCAGTACTTC.